This T cell receptor beta chain was captured in a study of early T cells in non-severe SARS-CoV-2 infection. V was trimmed by 4 bases and J by 6 bases, leaving 18 bases between them. The CDR3 sequence is 15 residues long. CDR1 is SGHAT and CDR2 is FQNNGV in the germline V gene. TCRdb re-called the 5' RACE reads through MiXCR, storing one row per CDR3 protein. The sample has about 83,000 distinct CDR3 sequences; roughly an eighth are singletons. This clonotype was recorded a few times. Material for sequencing was whole blood. The receptor was derived from an adult who was a healthcare worker with PCR-confirmed SARS-CoV-2 infection or an uninfected control (not recorded which). The chain carries TRBV11-2 and TRBJ1-2; tentative D call: TRBD1 (6 bases). This CDR3 reads CASSSRRTADHGYTF. The CDR3 nucleotides are TGTGCCAGCAGCTCCCGCCGGACAGCAGACCATGGCTACACCTTC.